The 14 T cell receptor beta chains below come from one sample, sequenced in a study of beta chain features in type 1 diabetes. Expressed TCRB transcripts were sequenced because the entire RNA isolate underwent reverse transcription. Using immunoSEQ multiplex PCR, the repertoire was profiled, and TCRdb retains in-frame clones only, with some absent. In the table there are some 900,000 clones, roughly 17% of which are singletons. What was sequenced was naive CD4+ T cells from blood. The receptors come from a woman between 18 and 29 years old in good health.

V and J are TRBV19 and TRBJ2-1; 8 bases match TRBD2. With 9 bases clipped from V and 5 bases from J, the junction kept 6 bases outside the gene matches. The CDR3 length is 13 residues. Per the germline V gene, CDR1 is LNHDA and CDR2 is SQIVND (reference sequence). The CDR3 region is CARTGTRNNEQFF. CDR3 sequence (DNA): TGTGCCAGAACCGGGACTAGGAACAATGAGCAGTTCTTC.

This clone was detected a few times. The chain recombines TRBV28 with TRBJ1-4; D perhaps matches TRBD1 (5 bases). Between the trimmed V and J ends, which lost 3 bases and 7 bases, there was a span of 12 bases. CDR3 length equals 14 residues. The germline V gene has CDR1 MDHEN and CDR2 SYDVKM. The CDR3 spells CASSLGGRTEKLFF. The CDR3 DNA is TGTGCCAGCAGTTTGGGGGGACGTACTGAAAAACTGTTTTTT.

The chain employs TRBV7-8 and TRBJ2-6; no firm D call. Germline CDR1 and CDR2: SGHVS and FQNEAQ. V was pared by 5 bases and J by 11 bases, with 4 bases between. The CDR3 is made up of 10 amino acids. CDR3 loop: CASSQDVLTF. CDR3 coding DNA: TGTGCCAGCAGCCAAGACGTCCTGACTTTC.

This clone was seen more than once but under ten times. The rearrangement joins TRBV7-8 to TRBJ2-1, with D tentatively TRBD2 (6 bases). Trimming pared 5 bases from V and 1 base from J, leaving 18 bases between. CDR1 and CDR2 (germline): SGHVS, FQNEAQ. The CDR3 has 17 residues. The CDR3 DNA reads TGTGCCAGCAGCCTTCTACCTCTAGCGAGGTCCTACAATGAGCAGTTCTTC. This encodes CASSLLPLARSYNEQFF. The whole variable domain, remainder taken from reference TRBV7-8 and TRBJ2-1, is GAGVSQSPRYKVAKRGQDVALRCDPISGHVSLFWYQQALGQGPEFLTYFQNEAQLDKSGLPSDRFFAERPEGSVSTLKIQRTQQEDSAVYLCASSLLPLARSYNEQFFGPGTRLTVL.

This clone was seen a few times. CDR3: CAISEPSSYNEQFF. The CDR3 DNA reads TGTGCCATCAGTGAGCCCAGCTCCTACAATGAGCAGTTCTTC. The V gene is TRBV10-3, the J gene TRBJ2-1; D unclear. The CDR3 is 14 amino acids. V lost 2 bases and J lost 0, with 5 bases in between. Germline CDR1 reads ENHRY; CDR2 reads SYGVKD.

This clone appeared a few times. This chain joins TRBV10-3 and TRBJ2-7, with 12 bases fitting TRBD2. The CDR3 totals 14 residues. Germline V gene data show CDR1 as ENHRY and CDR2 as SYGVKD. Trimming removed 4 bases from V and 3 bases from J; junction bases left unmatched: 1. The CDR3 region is CAISATSGGYEQYF. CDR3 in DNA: TGTGCCATCAGTGCGACTAGCGGGGGCTACGAGCAGTACTTC.

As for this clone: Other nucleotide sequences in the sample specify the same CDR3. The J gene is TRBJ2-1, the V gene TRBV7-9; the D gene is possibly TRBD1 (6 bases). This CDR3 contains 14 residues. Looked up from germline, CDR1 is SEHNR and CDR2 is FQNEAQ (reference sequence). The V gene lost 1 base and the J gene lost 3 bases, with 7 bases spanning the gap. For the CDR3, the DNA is TGTGCCAGCAGCTTAGTGGACAGCTACAATGAGCAGTTCTTC. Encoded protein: CASSLVDSYNEQFF.

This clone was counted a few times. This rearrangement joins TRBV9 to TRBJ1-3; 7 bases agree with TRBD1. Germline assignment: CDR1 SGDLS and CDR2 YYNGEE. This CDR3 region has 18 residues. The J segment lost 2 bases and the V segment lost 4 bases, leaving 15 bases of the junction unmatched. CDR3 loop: CASSIRDRAKPPGNTIYF. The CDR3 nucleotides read TGTGCCAGCAGCATTAGAGACAGGGCGAAACCCCCTGGAAACACCATATATTTT.

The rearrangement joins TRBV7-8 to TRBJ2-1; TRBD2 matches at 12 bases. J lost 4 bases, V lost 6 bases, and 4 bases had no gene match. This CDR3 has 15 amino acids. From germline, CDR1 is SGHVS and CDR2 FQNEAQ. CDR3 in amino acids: CASRYGLAGYNEQFF. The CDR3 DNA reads TGTGCCAGCAGGTACGGACTAGCGGGGTACAATGAGCAGTTCTTC. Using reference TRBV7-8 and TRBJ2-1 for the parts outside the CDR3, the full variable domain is GAGVSQSPRYKVAKRGQDVALRCDPISGHVSLFWYQQALGQGPEFLTYFQNEAQLDKSGLPSDRFFAERPEGSVSTLKIQRTQQEDSAVYLCASRYGLAGYNEQFFGPGTRLTVL.

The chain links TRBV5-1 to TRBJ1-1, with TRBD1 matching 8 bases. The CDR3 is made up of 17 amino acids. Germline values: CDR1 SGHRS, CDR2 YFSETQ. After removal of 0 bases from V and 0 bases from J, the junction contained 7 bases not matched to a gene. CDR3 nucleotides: TGCGCCAGCAGCTTGGGGGACAGGAGACAAATGAACACTGAAGCTTTCTTT. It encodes CASSLGDRRQMNTEAFF.

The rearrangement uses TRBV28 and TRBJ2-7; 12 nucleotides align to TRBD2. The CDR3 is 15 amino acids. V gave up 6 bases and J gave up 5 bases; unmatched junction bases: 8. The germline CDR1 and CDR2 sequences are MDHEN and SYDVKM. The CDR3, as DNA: TGTGCCAGCAGGGATGGGACTAGCGGGCACCACGAGCAGTACTTC. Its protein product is CASRDGTSGHHEQYF.

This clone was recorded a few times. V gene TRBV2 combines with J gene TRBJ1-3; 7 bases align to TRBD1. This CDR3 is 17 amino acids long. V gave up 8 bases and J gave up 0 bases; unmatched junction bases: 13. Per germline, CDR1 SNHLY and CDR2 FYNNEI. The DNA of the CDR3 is TGTGCCAGCTCGAGTCTCCGGGACAGTGGCTCTGGAAACACCATATATTTT. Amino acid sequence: CASSSLRDSGSGNTIYF. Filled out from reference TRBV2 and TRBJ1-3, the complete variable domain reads EPEVTQTPSHQVTQMGQEVILRCVPISNHLYFYWYRQILGQKVEFLVSFYNNEISEKSEIFDDQFSVERPDGSNFTLKIRSTKLEDSAMYFCASSSLRDSGSGNTIYFGEGSWLTVV.

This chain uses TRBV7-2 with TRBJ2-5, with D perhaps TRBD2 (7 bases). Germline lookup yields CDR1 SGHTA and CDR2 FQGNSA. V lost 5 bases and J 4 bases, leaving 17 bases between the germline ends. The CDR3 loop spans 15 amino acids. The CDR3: CASSLGGPPRETQYF. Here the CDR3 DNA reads TGTGCCAGCAGCCTGGGGGGGCCCCCCCGAGAGACCCAGTACTTC.

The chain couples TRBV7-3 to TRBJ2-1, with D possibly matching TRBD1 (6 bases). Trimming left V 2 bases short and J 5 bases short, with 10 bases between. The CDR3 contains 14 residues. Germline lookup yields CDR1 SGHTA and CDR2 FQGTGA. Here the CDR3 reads CASSLLGQNNEQFF. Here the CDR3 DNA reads TGTGCCAGCAGCTTACTAGGACAGAACAATGAGCAGTTCTTC.